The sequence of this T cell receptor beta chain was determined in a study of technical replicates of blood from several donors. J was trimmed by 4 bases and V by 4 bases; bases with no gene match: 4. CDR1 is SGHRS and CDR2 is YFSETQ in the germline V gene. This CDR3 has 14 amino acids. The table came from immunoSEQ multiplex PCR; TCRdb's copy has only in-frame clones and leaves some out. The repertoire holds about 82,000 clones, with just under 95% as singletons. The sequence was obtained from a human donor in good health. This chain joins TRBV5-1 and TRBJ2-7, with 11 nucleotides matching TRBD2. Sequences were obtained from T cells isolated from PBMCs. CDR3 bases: TGCGCCAGCAGCGGTACTAGCGGGAGTTACGAGCAGTACTTC. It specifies CASSGTSGSYEQYF.